These 7 T cell receptor beta chains were sequenced from one sample in a study of blood T cell repertoires in COVID-19. The table came from immunoSEQ multiplex PCR; TCRdb's copy has only in-frame clones and leaves some out. Of fewer than 350,000 clones listed, 80% to 85% are singletons. Material for sequencing was peripheral blood. The receptors originated from a woman aged 60-75 years with active or convalescent COVID-19.

This chain joins TRBV2 and TRBJ2-3; 7 bases agree with TRBD2. This CDR3 spans 15 amino acids. CDR1 is SNHLY and CDR2 is FYNNEI in the germline V gene. V lost 4 bases and J lost 2; bases outside the gene matches: 6. In DNA form, the CDR3 reads TGTGCCAGCAGTGGTCGCGCGGGGGACACAGATACGCAGTATTTT. Encoded protein: CASSGRAGDTDTQYF.

J is TRBJ1-6 and V is TRBV2; 7 bases line up with TRBD1. The trim removed 4 bases at V and 2 bases at J, leaving 8 bases unmatched. Germline CDR1 SNHLY, CDR2 FYNNEI. The length of the CDR3 is 17 residues. The CDR3 DNA reads TGTGCCAGCAGTGGACGACAGGGTAGGGCCTATAATTCACCCCTCCACTTT. Translation gives CASSGRQGRAYNSPLHF.

J is TRBJ2-2 and V is TRBV7-2; D is uncertain. The germline V and J ends were trimmed by 1 base and 5 bases, with 8 bases remaining between them. Germline-derived CDR1 and CDR2 are SGHTA and FQGNSA. The CDR3 contains 14 residues. The CDR3 bases are TGTGCCAGCAGCTTAGATCGTTTGACCGGGGAGCTGTTTTTT. This codes for CASSLDRLTGELFF.

The chain has TRBV19 and TRBJ1-1; 8 bases are shared with TRBD1. The CDR3 extends over 21 amino acids. Germline CDR1 and CDR2: LNHDA and SQIVND (reference sequence). Trimming cost V 1 base and J 1 base; bases outside gene matches: 20. CDR3: CASSIGGRRLTDRARNTEAFF. In nucleotides, the CDR3 is TGTGCCAGTAGTATAGGGGGCCGAAGACTCACGGACAGGGCGAGGAACACTGAAGCTTTCTTT.

The CDR3 reads CASSVGVRDRGNTIYF. The CDR3, as DNA: TGTGCCAGCAGCGTAGGAGTCCGGGACAGAGGCAACACCATATATTTT. The chain couples TRBV9 to TRBJ1-3, with 7 positions matching TRBD1. The CDR3 loop spans 16 amino acids. From germline, CDR1 is SGDLS and CDR2 YYNGEE. Losses at the gene ends were 0 bases for V and 7 bases for J; bases not matched to a gene: 10. Based on the CDR3 plus reference TRBV9 and TRBJ1-3, the full variable domain is DSGVTQTPKHLITATGQRVTLRCSPRSGDLSVYWYQQSLDQGLQFLIQYYNGEERAKGNILERFSAQQFPDLHSELNLSSLELGDSALYFCASSVGVRDRGNTIYFGEGSWLTVV.

The CDR3 region has the DNA TGTGCCAGCAGCAACTACCCGGGACAGGGGCGCTACGAGCAGTACTTC. Its protein product is CASSNYPGQGRYEQYF. The chain links TRBV7-9 to TRBJ2-7; 10 bases fit TRBD1. The junction had 10 bases not matched to a gene; V was cut back by 5 bases and J by 3 bases. Germline loops: CDR1 SEHNR, CDR2 FQNEAQ (reference sequence). This CDR3 is built from 16 residues.

This chain uses TRBV15 with TRBJ1-3; D ambiguous. V was trimmed by 0 bases and J by 1 base, leaving 13 bases between them. The germline CDR1 and CDR2 sequences are LNHNV and YYDKDF (reference sequence). The CDR3 spans 17 residues. The CDR3 spells CATSRDLGGESGNTIYF. CDR3 in DNA: TGTGCCACCAGCAGAGATCTTGGTGGGGAGTCTGGAAACACCATATATTTT. Drawing the rest from reference TRBV15 and TRBJ1-3, the complete variable domain is DAMVIQNPRYQVTQFGKPVTLSCSQTLNHNVMYWYQQKSSQAPKLLFHYYDKDFNNEADTPDNFQSRRPNTSFCFLDIRSPGLGDTAMYLCATSRDLGGESGNTIYFGEGSWLTVV.